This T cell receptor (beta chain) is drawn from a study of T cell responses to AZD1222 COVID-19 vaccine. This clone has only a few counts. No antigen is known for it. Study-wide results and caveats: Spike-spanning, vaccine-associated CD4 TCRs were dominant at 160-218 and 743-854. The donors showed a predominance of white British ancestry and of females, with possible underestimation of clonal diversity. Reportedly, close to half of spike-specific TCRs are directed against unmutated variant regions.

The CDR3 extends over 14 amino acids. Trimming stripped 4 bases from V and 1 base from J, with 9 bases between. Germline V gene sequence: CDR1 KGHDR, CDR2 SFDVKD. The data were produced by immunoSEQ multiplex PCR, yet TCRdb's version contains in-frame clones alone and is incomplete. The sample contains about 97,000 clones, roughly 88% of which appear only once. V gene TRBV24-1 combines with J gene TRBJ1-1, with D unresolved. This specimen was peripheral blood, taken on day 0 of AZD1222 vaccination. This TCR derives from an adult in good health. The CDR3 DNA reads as TGTGCCACCAGTGACTCTACACCGAACACTGAAGCTTTCTTT. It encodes CATSDSTPNTEAFF.